The clone carrying this T cell receptor (beta chain) appeared a few times. As yet, its antigen is unknown. This CDR3 has 14 amino acids. V shed 3 bases and J 6 bases; nucleotides not matched to a gene: 8. Germline-derived CDR1 and CDR2 are SGHRS and YFSETQ. This entry belongs to a study of CD8 T cells in ankylosing spondylitis. TCRdb used MiXCR to reprocess the 5' RACE reads, holding one entry per CDR3 protein. The profile shows hundreds of thousands of distinct CDR3 sequences, about 11% of them singletons. General study points: Disease-associated clones were reportedly significantly overrepresented in matched ankylosing spondylitis synovial fluid. Existing reports had already noted some motif variants in reactive arthritis synovial fluid and blood. Peripheral blood held disease-linked clones only at relatively low frequency, and these were CD8+. For ankylosing spondylitis blood, a TCR beta motif of about eight highly homologous variants appeared characteristic.

This TCR came from a male donor with ankylosing spondylitis. Sequencing was carried out using blood, either unsorted or a sorted T cell fraction (not recorded which). The chain carries TRBV5-1 and TRBJ2-7, with 8 bases lining up with TRBD1. The CDR3 nucleotides are TGCGCCAGCAGCTCGGACAGGGATATTTCCGAGCAGTACTTC. It codes for CASSSDRDISEQYF.